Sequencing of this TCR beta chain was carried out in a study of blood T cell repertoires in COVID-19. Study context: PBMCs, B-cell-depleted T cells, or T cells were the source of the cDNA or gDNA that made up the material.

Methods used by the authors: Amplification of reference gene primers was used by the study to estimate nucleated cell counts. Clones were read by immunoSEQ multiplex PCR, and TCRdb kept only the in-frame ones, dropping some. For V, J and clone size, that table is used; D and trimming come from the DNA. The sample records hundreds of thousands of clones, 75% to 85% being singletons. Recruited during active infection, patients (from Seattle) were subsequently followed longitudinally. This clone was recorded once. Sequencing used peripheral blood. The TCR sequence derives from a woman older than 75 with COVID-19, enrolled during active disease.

CDR3 in amino acids: CSASLSRAGIGWYF. CDR3 sequence (DNA): TGCAGTGCTAGTCTTAGCAGGGCGGGAATCGGGTGGTATTTT. The chain has TRBV20-1 and TRBJ2-3, with D maybe TRBD2 (6 bases). V was shortened by 3 bases and J by 14 bases, with 24 bases between the two germline ends. Germline loops: CDR1 DFQATT, CDR2 SNEGSKA (reference sequence). The CDR3 sequence is 14 residues long.